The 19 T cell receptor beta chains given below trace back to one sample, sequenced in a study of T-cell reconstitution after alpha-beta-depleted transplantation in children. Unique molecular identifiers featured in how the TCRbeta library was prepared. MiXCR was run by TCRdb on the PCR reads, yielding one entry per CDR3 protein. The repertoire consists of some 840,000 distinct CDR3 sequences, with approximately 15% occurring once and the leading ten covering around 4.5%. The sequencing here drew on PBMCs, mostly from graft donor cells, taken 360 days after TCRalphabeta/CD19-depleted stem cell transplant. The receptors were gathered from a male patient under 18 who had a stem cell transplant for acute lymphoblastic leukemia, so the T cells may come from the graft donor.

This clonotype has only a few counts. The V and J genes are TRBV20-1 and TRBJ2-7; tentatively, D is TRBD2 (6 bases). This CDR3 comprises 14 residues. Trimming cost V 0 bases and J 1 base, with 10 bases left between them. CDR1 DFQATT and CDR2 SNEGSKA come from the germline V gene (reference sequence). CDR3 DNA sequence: TGCAGTGCTAGAGAAGGGAGGCTGTCCTACGAGCAGTACTTC. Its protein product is CSAREGRLSYEQYF.

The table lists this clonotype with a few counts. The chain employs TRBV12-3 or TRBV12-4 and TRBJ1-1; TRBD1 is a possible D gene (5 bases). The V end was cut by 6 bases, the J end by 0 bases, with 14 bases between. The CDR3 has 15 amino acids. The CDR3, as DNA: TGTGCCAGCAGAGCCCAGACAGCCATGAACACTGAAGCTTTCTTT. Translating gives CASRAQTAMNTEAFF.

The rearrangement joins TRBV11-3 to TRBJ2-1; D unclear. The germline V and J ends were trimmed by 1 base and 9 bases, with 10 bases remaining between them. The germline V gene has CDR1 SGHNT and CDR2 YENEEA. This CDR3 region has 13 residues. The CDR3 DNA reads TGTGCCAGCAGCTTAGGAGGCGTGACTGAGCAGTTCTTC. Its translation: CASSLGGVTEQFF.

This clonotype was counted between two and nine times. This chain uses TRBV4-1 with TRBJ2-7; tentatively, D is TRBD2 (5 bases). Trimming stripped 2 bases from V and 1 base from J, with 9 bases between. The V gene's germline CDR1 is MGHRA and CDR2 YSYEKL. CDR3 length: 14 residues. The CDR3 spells CASSQPTRSYEQYF. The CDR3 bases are TGCGCCAGCAGCCAACCTACTAGATCCTACGAGCAGTACTTC.

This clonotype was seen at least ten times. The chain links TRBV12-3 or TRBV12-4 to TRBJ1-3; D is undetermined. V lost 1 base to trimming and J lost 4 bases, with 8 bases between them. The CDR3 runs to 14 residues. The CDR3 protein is CASSLGRAGNTIYF. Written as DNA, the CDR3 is TGTGCCAGCAGTTTAGGCAGAGCGGGAAACACCATATATTTT.

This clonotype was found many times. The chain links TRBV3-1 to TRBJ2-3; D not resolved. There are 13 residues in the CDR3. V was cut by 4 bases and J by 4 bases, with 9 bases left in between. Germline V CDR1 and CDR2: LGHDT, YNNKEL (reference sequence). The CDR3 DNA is TGTGCCAGCAGCCCAGTGGTTGCAGATACGCAGTATTTT. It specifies CASSPVVADTQYF.

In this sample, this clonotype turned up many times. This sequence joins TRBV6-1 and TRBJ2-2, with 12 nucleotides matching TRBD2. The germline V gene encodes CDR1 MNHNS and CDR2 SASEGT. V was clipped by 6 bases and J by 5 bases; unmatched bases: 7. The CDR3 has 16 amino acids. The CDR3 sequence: CASSSLGTSGTGELFF. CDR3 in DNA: TGTGCCAGCAGCTCTCTCGGGACTAGCGGGACCGGGGAGCTGTTTTTT.

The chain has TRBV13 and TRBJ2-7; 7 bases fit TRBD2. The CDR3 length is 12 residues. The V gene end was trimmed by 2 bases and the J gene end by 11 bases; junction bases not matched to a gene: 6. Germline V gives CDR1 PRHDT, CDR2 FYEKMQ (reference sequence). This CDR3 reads CASSLPSGVEYF. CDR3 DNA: TGTGCCAGCAGCTTACCTAGCGGTGTAGAGTACTTC.

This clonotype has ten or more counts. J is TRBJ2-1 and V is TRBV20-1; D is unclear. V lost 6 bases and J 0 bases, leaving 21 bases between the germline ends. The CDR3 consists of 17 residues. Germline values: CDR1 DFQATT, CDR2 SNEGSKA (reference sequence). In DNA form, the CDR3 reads TGCAGTGCCCCGGACCCTCTCAGCAGAGGCTCCTACAATGAGCAGTTCTTC. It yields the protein CSAPDPLSRGSYNEQFF.

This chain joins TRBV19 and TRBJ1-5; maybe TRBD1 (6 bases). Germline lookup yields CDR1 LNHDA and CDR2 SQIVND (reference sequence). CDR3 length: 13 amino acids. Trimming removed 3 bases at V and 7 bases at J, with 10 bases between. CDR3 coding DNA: TGTGCCAGTAGTATCGTAGGGGGGCAGCCCCAGCATTTT. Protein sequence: CASSIVGGQPQHF.

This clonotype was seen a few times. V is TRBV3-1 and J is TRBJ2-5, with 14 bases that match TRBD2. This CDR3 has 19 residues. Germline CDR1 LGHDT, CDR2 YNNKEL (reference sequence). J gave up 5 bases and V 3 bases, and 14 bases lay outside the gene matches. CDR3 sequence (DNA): TGTGCCAGCAGCCATCTTCCCGGGACTAGCGGGGGATGTTTGGAGACCCAGTACTTC. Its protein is CASSHLPGTSGGCLETQYF.

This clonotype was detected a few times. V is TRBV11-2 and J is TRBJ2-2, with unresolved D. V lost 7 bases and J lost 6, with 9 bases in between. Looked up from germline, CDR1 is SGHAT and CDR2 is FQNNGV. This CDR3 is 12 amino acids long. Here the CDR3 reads CASNLVPGELFF. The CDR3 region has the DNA TGTGCCAGCAACCTAGTCCCCGGGGAGCTGTTTTTT.

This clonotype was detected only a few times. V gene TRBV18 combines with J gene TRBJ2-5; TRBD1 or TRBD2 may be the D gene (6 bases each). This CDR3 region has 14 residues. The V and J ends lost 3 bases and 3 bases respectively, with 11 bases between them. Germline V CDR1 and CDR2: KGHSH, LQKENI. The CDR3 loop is CASSPRGRKETQYF. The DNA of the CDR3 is TGTGCCAGCTCACCGAGGGGGAGGAAAGAGACCCAGTACTTC. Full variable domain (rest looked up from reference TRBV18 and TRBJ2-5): NAGVMQNPRHLVRRRGQEARLRCSPMKGHSHVYWYRQLPEEGLKFMVYLQKENIIDESGMPKERFSAEFPKEGPSILRIQQVVRGDSAAYFCASSPRGRKETQYFGPGTRLLVL.

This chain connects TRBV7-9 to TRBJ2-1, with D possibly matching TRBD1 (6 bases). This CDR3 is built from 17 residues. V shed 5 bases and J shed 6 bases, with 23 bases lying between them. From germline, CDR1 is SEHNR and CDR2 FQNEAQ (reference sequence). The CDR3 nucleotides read TGTGCCAGCAGCCCGAGTGGTGGGGGCGCTTCTGCCAATGAGCAGTTCTTC. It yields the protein CASSPSGGGASANEQFF.

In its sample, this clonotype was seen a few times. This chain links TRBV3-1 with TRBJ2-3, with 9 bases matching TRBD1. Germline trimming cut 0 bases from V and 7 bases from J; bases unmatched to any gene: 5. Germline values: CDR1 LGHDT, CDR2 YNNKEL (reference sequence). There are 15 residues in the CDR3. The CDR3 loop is CASSQDHRGRNTQYF. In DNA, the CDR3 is TGTGCCAGCAGCCAAGATCACAGGGGGCGAAATACGCAGTATTTT.

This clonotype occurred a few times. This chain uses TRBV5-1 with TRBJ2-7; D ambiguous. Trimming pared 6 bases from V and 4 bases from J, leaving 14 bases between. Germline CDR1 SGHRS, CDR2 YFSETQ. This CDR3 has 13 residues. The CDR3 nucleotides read TGCGCCAGCAATCCCGGGTCTTCATACGAGCAGTACTTC. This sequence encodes CASNPGSSYEQYF. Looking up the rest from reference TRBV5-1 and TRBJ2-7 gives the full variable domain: KAGVTQTPRYLIKTRGQQVTLSCSPISGHRSVSWYQQTPGQGLQFLFEYFSETQRNKGNFPGRFSGRQFSNSRSEMNVSTLELGDSALYLCASNPGSSYEQYFGPGTRLTVT.

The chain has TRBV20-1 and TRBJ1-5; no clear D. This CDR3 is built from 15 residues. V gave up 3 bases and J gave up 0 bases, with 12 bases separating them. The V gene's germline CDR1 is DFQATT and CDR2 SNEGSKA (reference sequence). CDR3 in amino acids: CSASGWDYSNQPQHF. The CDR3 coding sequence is TGCAGTGCTAGTGGATGGGATTATAGCAATCAGCCCCAGCATTTT.

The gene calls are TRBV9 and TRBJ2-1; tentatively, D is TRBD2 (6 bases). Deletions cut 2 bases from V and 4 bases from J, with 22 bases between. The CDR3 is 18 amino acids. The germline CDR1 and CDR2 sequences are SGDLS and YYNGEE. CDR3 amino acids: CASSVGLGASEVYNEQFF. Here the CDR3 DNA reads TGTGCCAGCAGCGTGGGGTTAGGGGCTAGCGAGGTATACAATGAGCAGTTCTTC.

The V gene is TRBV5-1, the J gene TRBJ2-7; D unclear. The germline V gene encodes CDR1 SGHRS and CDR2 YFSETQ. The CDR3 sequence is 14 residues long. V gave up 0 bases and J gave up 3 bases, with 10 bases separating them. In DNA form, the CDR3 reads TGCGCCAGCAGCTTGGGGCAGTCCGTCTACGAGCAGTACTTC. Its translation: CASSLGQSVYEQYF.